This TCR beta chain comes out of a study of post-analysis software for immune sequencing data. Study findings and constraints: Patients carried roughly five TRBV segments more frequently than controls did, and TRBV5-6, TRBV5-1 and TRBV20-1 were among them.

V lost 5 bases to trimming and J lost 4 bases; unmatched junction nucleotides: 1. In germline, CDR1 is SGHDN, CDR2 FVKESK. The CDR3 runs 13 residues. In the case of this clonotype: Its antigen remains unknown. A much bigger clone sits one base away, suggesting this may be a read error.

Unique molecular identifiers tagged the TCR beta cDNA libraries. TCRdb re-analysed the PCR reads in MiXCR, keeping a single row per CDR3 protein. The sample has fewer than 850,000 distinct CDR3 sequences, under 60% seen once. J is TRBJ2-3 and V is TRBV14; 9 nucleotides line up with TRBD2. The sequenced material came from blood. This receptor was identified in a girl aged 10-17 years with multiple sclerosis. Here the CDR3 reads CASSIAGADTQYF. In nucleotides, the CDR3 is TGTGCCAGCAGCATAGCGGGAGCAGATACGCAGTATTTT.